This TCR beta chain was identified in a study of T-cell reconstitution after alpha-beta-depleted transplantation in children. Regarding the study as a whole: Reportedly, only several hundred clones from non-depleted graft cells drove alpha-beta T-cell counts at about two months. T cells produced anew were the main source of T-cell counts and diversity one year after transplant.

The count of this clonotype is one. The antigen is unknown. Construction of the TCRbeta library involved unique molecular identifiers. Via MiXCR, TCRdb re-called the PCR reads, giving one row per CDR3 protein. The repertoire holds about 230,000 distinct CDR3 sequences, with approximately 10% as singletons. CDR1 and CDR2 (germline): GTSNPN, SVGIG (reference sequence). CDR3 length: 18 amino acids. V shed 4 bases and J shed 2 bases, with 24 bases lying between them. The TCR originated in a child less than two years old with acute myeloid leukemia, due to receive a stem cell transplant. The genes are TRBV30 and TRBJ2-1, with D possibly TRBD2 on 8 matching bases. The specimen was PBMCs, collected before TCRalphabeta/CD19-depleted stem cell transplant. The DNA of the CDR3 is TGTGCCTGGACTAAGGAGGGGGCGGCGGGGGGTACCTACAATGAGCAGTTCTTC. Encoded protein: CAWTKEGAAGGTYNEQFF.